This TCR beta chain was recorded in a study of blood T cell repertoires in COVID-19. Sequenced by immunoSEQ multiplex PCR; TCRdb stores in-frame clones only, minus some. The sample yields approximately 150,000 clones, approximately 80% seen once. Input material: PBMCs or T cells enriched from blood (not recorded which). The origin of this receptor is a woman in her fifties or sixties who had recovered from COVID-19.

The CDR3 bases are TGTGCCAGCAGCCCAGGGACTAGCGGGAGCCATGAGCAGTTCTTC. Protein product: CASSPGTSGSHEQFF. The chain couples TRBV14 to TRBJ2-1; 14 positions match TRBD2. The germline V gene has CDR1 SGHDN and CDR2 FVKESK. The J segment lost 8 bases and the V segment lost 4 bases, leaving 4 bases of the junction unmatched. The CDR3 has 15 amino acids.